This is a list of T cell receptor beta chains from one sample in a study of tumor-infiltrating lymphocytes in localized non-small cell lung cancer. TCRdb's copy holds only in-frame clones and misses some; the assay was immunoSEQ multiplex PCR. The data show roughly 12,000 clones, approximately 70% seen once. Sequencing was done on a sample of uninvolved lung tissue not adjacent to the tumor. The source is a human donor with non-small cell lung cancer. Both conserved end residues are part of each CDR3. The order of the fields is J gene, D gene, clone size, V gene, CDR3 protein, CDR3 DNA. The D gene is left open where the match is weak. Rows may omit the clone size; those that give it use once, few, many or a size class.

TRBJ1-5	.	few	TRBV19	CASSIVALNQPQHF	TGTGCCAGTAGTATAGTAGCCCTTAATCAGCCCCAGCATTTT
TRBJ2-5	.	.	TRBV5-5	CASSSIGGARETQYF	TGTGCCAGCAGCTCAATTGGGGGGGCACGGGAGACCCAGTACTTC
TRBJ1-6	TRBD1	.	TRBV4-3	CASSEDRDGNSPLHF	TGCGCCAGCAGCGAAGACAGGGACGGTAATTCACCCCTCCACTTT
TRBJ2-3	TRBD2	.	TRBV13	CASSRRLAGDQPTDTQYF	TGTGCCAGCAGCCGAAGACTAGCGGGAGATCAACCAACAGATACGCAGTATTTT
TRBJ2-2	.	.	TRBV4-3	CASSPLWGHVGELFF	TGCGCCAGCAGCCCCCTATGGGGGCATGTCGGGGAGCTGTTTTTT
TRBJ1-1	TRBD1	.	TRBV29-1	CSVGTDLMNTEAFF	TGCAGCGTCGGGACAGACCTAATGAACACTGAAGCTTTCTTT
TRBJ2-1	TRBD2	.	TRBV2	CASRATSGAYNEQFF	TGTGCCAGCAGAGCCACTAGCGGGGCTTACAATGAGCAGTTCTTC
TRBJ1-4	.	once	TRBV11-2	CASSLAANEKLFF	TGTGCCAGCAGCTTAGCGGCTAATGAAAAACTGTTTTTT
TRBJ2-3	TRBD1	.	TRBV6-1	CASSEGQGADTQYF	TGTGCCAGCAGTGAGGGACAGGGGGCAGATACGCAGTATTTT
TRBJ2-5	.	.	TRBV9	CASSVAGREVGQETQYF	TGTGCCAGCAGCGTAGCCGGCAGAGAAGTGGGGCAAGAGACCCAGTACTTC
TRBJ1-2	.	.	TRBV5-4	CASTGTGSYGYTF	TGTGCCAGCACCGGGACGGGGAGCTATGGCTACACCTTC
TRBJ1-1	.	.	TRBV4-3	CASSQDGPGVPSKAFF	TGCGCCAGCAGCCAAGATGGTCCAGGGGTCCCTTCGAAAGCTTTCTTT
TRBJ2-1	TRBD1	.	TRBV7-2	CASSSGTGYGEQFF	TGTGCCAGCAGCTCCGGGACAGGGTATGGTGAGCAGTTCTTC
TRBJ2-5	TRBD1	.	TRBV18	CASSPRTGDYQETQYF	TGTGCCAGCTCACCCCGGACAGGAGATTACCAAGAGACCCAGTACTTC
TRBJ2-3	.	once	TRBV9	CASSVGRAADTQYF	TGTGCCAGCAGCGTAGGGAGGGCGGCGGATACGCAGTATTTT
TRBJ2-5	TRBD2	.	TRBV7-8	CASSIQRGGRETQYF	TGTGCCAGCAGCATCCAGCGCGGGGGTCGGGAGACCCAGTACTTC
TRBJ2-5	.	.	TRBV5-4	CASSLVGGEETQYF	TGTGCCAGCAGCTTGGTCGGGGGAGAAGAGACCCAGTACTTC
TRBJ1-1	.	.	TRBV5-1	CASSLGGNTEAFF	TGCGCCAGCAGCTTAGGGGGGAACACTGAAGCTTTCTTT
TRBJ2-3	TRBD1	.	TRBV27	CASSLRGQSTDTQYF	TGTGCCAGCAGTTTACGGGGACAGAGCACAGATACGCAGTATTTT
TRBJ1-1	TRBD1	.	TRBV6-6	CASSGGQINTEAFF	TGTGCCAGCAGTGGGGGACAGATCAACACTGAAGCTTTCTTT
TRBJ2-2	.	.	TRBV10-3	CAINSQSVGGGITGELFF	TGTGCCATCAACTCCCAGTCCGTCGGGGGAGGTATCACCGGGGAGCTGTTTTTT
TRBJ1-4	.	.	TRBV27	CASSLIQSGEKLFF	TGTGCCAGCAGTTTAATTCAATCAGGTGAAAAACTGTTTTTT
TRBJ1-6	.	medium-sized	TRBV2	CATGPALNSPLHF	TGTGCCACTGGGCCGGCCCTTAATTCACCCCTCCACTTT
TRBJ2-7	.	.	TRBV28	CASRDLTYEQYF	TGTGCCAGCAGAGACCTCACCTACGAGCAGTACTTC
TRBJ1-3	TRBD1	few	TRBV28	CASTQPGTGAGNTIYF	TGTGCCAGCACTCAACCCGGGACAGGGGCTGGAAACACCATATATTTT
TRBJ1-5	.	.	TRBV9	CASSVVGQPLGSNQPQHF	TGTGCCAGCAGCGTAGTGGGCCAGCCTCTAGGGAGCAATCAGCCCCAGCATTTT
TRBJ2-7	.	.	TRBV5-1	CASSQAGTRGSYEQYF	TGCGCCAGCAGCCAGGCCGGGACCCGAGGATCCTACGAGCAGTACTTC
TRBJ1-2	.	.	TRBV4-3	CASSQGHLNNYGYTF	TGCGCCAGCAGCCAAGGGCACTTAAATAACTATGGCTACACCTTC
TRBJ2-7	.	medium-sized	TRBV9	CASSGSNLAYEQYF	TGTGCCAGCAGCGGCAGTAATCTTGCCTACGAGCAGTACTTC
TRBJ2-3	.	.	TRBV11-2	CASSLMSERSDTQYF	TGTGCCAGCAGCTTAATGTCAGAACGCTCAGATACGCAGTATTTT
TRBJ1-4	.	.	TRBV6-1	CASTGINQGNEKLFF	TGTGCCAGCACGGGGATCAACCAGGGGAATGAAAAACTGTTTTTT
TRBJ1-2	.	.	TRBV6-5	CASRSDGNYGYTF	TGTGCCAGCAGATCCGACGGCAACTATGGCTACACCTTC
TRBJ2-3	TRBD2	once	TRBV5-4	CASSLARTSGGDDTQYF	TGTGCCAGCAGCTTGGCCCGGACTAGCGGGGGGGACGATACGCAGTATTTT
TRBJ2-7	TRBD2	few	TRBV7-2	CASSTGTIAGGYEQYF	TGTGCCAGCAGCACAGGAACCATAGCGGGAGGGTACGAGCAGTACTTC
TRBJ2-1	.	.	TRBV5-1	CASSFTESSYNEQFF	TGCGCCAGCAGCTTCACGGAAAGCTCCTACAATGAGCAGTTCTTC
TRBJ2-5	TRBD2	.	TRBV5-1	CASSLFLAERETQYF	TGCGCCAGCAGCTTATTTCTAGCGGAAAGGGAGACCCAGTACTTC
TRBJ1-1	.	few	TRBV7-2	CASRYIMNTEAFF	TGTGCCAGCAGGTATATCATGAACACTGAAGCTTTCTTT
TRBJ2-7	.	.	TRBV11-2	CASSLVPQGRPYEQYF	TGTGCCAGCAGCTTAGTCCCGCAGGGTAGGCCCTACGAGCAGTACTTC